The rows below give T cell receptor beta chains drawn from one sample of a study of regulatory T cells. Profiled with immunoSEQ multiplex PCR; TCRdb holds only in-frame clones, not every one. The sample contains tens of thousands of clones, over 85% of which appear only once. Sequences were obtained from CD8+ T cells sorted from blood. The receptors here all came from a child aged 2 to 10 with CD3G deficiency. CDR3s include the opening cysteine and the closing phenylalanine or tryptophan. A D gene is named only where the DNA matches it firmly. The size entry is marked missing in some rows and otherwise reads once, few, many or a size class.

J: TRBJ2-7; D: .; size: .; V: TRBV28; CDR3: CASSLPQTVNEQYF; DNA: TGTGCCAGCAGTTTACCCCAAACTGTTAACGAGCAGTACTTC
J: TRBJ2-6; D: .; size: .; V: TRBV27; CDR3: CASSCRGTSHSLSGANVLTF; DNA: TGTGCCAGCAGTTGCCGAGGGACATCTCACTCTCTCTCTGGGGCCAACGTCCTGACTTTC
J: TRBJ2-7; D: .; size: .; V: TRBV27; CDR3: CASSLNHISEQYF; DNA: TGTGCCAGCAGTTTAAACCATATTTCCGAGCAGTACTTC
J: TRBJ1-1; D: .; size: .; V: TRBV28; CDR3: CASSRGGVYTEAFF; DNA: TGTGCCAGCAGCCGCGGTGGAGTTTACACTGAAGCTTTCTTT
J: TRBJ2-7; D: .; size: few; V: TRBV6-1; CDR3: CASSEGNHEQYF; DNA: TGTGCCAGCAGTGAAGGTAATCACGAGCAGTACTTC
J: TRBJ2-1; D: .; size: .; V: TRBV19; CDR3: CASSLGTEQFF; DNA: TGTGCCAGTAGTCTCGGGACAGAGCAGTTCTTC
J: TRBJ2-7; D: TRBD2; size: once; V: TRBV6-1; CDR3: CASRQLAGGPYEQYF; DNA: TGTGCCAGCAGGCAGCTAGCGGGAGGGCCCTACGAGCAGTACTTC
J: TRBJ1-5; D: .; size: .; V: TRBV6-1; CDR3: CASTEGDYSNQPQHF; DNA: TGTGCCAGCACCGAAGGGGATTATAGCAATCAGCCCCAGCATTTT
J: TRBJ2-1; D: TRBD1; size: .; V: TRBV12-5; CDR3: CASGFQLPGQGVNEQFF; DNA: TGTGCTAGTGGTTTCCAACTCCCGGGACAGGGGGTCAATGAGCAGTTCTTC
J: TRBJ2-7; D: .; size: .; V: TRBV5-1; CDR3: CASRDGDTSYEQYF; DNA: TGCGCCAGCAGAGACGGGGACACCTCCTACGAGCAGTACTTC
J: TRBJ2-7; D: .; size: .; V: TRBV27; CDR3: CASSFGASYEQYF; DNA: TGTGCCAGCAGTTTTGGAGCATCCTACGAGCAGTACTTC
J: TRBJ2-7; D: TRBD1; size: .; V: TRBV28; CDR3: CASSLSRDSSYEQYF; DNA: TGTGCCAGCAGTTTATCCCGGGACAGCTCCTACGAGCAGTACTTC
J: TRBJ2-7; D: .; size: .; V: TRBV6-7; CDR3: CASSLGSEQYF; DNA: TGTGCCAGCAGCTTAGGGTCCGAGCAGTACTTC
J: TRBJ2-1; D: .; size: .; V: TRBV7-8; CDR3: CASSLSTDYEQFF; DNA: TGTGCCAGCAGCCTCTCCACTGATTATGAGCAGTTCTTC
J: TRBJ2-7; D: TRBD2; size: .; V: TRBV28; CDR3: CASSPLGGGPYEQYF; DNA: TGTGCCAGCAGTCCCCTGGGGGGAGGGCCCTACGAGCAGTACTTC
J: TRBJ2-7; D: TRBD2; size: .; V: TRBV6-4; CDR3: CASSGGGTTYEQYF; DNA: TGTGCCAGCAGTGGGGGAGGGACCACCTACGAGCAGTACTTC
J: TRBJ2-3; D: .; size: .; V: TRBV11-2; CDR3: CASSLNWGDTQYF; DNA: TGTGCCAGCAGCCTCAACTGGGGGGATACGCAGTATTTT
J: TRBJ2-1; D: .; size: .; V: TRBV6-1; CDR3: CASSEEQARGEQFF; DNA: TGTGCCAGCAGTGAAGAACAGGCTAGGGGTGAGCAGTTCTTC
J: TRBJ2-1; D: .; size: .; V: TRBV7-9; CDR3: CASSVRHNEQFF; DNA: TGTGCCAGCAGCGTCAGACACAATGAGCAGTTCTTC
J: TRBJ2-1; D: .; size: .; V: TRBV28; CDR3: CASKSASSYNEQFF; DNA: TGTGCCAGCAAGAGCGCGAGCTCCTACAATGAGCAGTTCTTC
J: TRBJ2-7; D: .; size: .; V: TRBV28; CDR3: CASSPGTIGSYEQYF; DNA: TGTGCCAGCAGTCCCGGGACAATAGGCTCCTACGAGCAGTACTTC
J: TRBJ2-7; D: TRBD1; size: .; V: TRBV27; CDR3: CASSETGPSEQYF; DNA: TGTGCCAGCAGTGAGACAGGGCCCTCCGAGCAGTACTTC
J: TRBJ1-4; D: .; size: .; V: TRBV6-1; CDR3: CASSEAPAPTNEKLFF; DNA: TGTGCCAGCAGTGAAGCCCCAGCGCCAACTAATGAAAAACTGTTTTTT
J: TRBJ1-2; D: .; size: .; V: TRBV19; CDR3: CASHGEGRINYGYTF; DNA: TGTGCCAGTCACGGTGAAGGGCGGATTAACTATGGCTACACCTTC
J: TRBJ2-7; D: TRBD2; size: .; V: TRBV28; CDR3: CASSSLWLAGEQYF; DNA: TGTGCCAGCAGTTCCCTCTGGCTAGCGGGCGAGCAGTACTTC
J: TRBJ2-7; D: .; size: .; V: TRBV27; CDR3: CASSPHGGPYEQYF; DNA: TGTGCCAGCAGTCCCCACGGGGGTCCCTACGAGCAGTACTTC
J: TRBJ1-5; D: .; size: once; V: TRBV10-1; CDR3: CASSPRGGVLGSDQPQHF; DNA: TGCGCCAGCAGTCCTAGGGGGGGAGTTCTAGGGTCGGATCAGCCCCAGCATTTT
J: TRBJ2-3; D: .; size: .; V: TRBV7-8; CDR3: CASSLTGADTQYF; DNA: TGTGCCAGCAGCTTAACGGGGGCAGATACGCAGTATTTT
J: TRBJ2-1; D: .; size: .; V: TRBV9; CDR3: CASSVRWSRFF; DNA: TGTGCCAGCAGCGTCCGTTGGTCGCGGTTCTTC
J: TRBJ2-7; D: .; size: .; V: TRBV7-8; CDR3: CASSSDLAHEQYF; DNA: TGTGCCAGCAGCTCCGACCTTGCCCACGAGCAGTACTTC
J: TRBJ2-3; D: TRBD1; size: .; V: TRBV7-9; CDR3: CASSLGLRQGATDTQYF; DNA: TGTGCCAGCAGCTTAGGGCTCAGACAGGGGGCAACAGATACGCAGTATTTT
J: TRBJ2-3; D: .; size: .; V: TRBV4-1; CDR3: CASSQETGTDTQYF; DNA: TGCGCCAGCAGCCAAGAGACCGGCACAGATACGCAGTATTTT
J: TRBJ1-2; D: .; size: .; V: TRBV13; CDR3: CASSLGRNGYTF; DNA: TGTGCCAGCAGCTTAGGGCGGAATGGCTACACCTTC
J: TRBJ2-1; D: .; size: .; V: TRBV28; CDR3: CASAGLDSYNEQFF; DNA: TGTGCCAGCGCCGGCCTGGACTCCTACAATGAGCAGTTCTTC
J: TRBJ1-1; D: .; size: .; V: TRBV11-2; CDR3: CASSLQPSAEAFF; DNA: TGTGCCAGCAGCTTACAACCCTCAGCAGAAGCTTTCTTT
J: TRBJ2-7; D: .; size: .; V: TRBV10-2; CDR3: CASSGVLGYEQYF; DNA: TGCGCCAGCAGCGGAGTGCTAGGCTACGAGCAGTACTTC
J: TRBJ2-7; D: TRBD2; size: .; V: TRBV6-5; CDR3: CASALAEASYEQYF; DNA: TGTGCCAGCGCACTAGCGGAGGCGAGCTACGAGCAGTACTTC
J: TRBJ2-7; D: TRBD1; size: once; V: TRBV28; CDR3: CASKTGVYGRDEQYF; DNA: TGTGCCAGCAAAACAGGGGTGTACGGAAGGGACGAGCAGTACTTC
J: TRBJ2-3; D: TRBD2; size: .; V: TRBV28; CDR3: CASSSRWTSGSTDTQYF; DNA: TGTGCCAGCAGTTCTCGGTGGACTAGCGGTAGCACAGATACGCAGTATTTT
J: TRBJ1-1; D: .; size: .; V: TRBV28; CDR3: CASSFGDLEAFF; DNA: TGTGCCAGCAGTTTTGGGGACCTGGAAGCTTTCTTT
J: TRBJ1-1; D: .; size: .; V: TRBV5-6; CDR3: CASSAGSSTEAFF; DNA: TGTGCCAGCAGCGCAGGGAGTTCCACTGAAGCTTTCTTT
J: TRBJ2-2; D: .; size: .; V: TRBV28; CDR3: CASSSLTSLTGELFF; DNA: TGTGCCAGCAGTTCTCTTACCTCACTCACCGGGGAGCTGTTTTTT
J: TRBJ1-1; D: .; size: .; V: TRBV6-6; CDR3: CASSPLTKAFF; DNA: TGTGCCAGCAGCCCCTTGACTAAGGCTTTCTTT